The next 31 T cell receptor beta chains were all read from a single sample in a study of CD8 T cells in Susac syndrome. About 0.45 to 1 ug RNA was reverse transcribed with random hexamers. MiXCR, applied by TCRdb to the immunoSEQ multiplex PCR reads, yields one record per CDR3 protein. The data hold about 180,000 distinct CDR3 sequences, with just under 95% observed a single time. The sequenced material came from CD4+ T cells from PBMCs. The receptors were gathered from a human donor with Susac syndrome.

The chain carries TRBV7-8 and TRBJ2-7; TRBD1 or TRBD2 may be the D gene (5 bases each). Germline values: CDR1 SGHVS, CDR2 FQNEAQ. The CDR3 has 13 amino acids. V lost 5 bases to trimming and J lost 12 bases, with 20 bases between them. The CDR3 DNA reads TGTGCCAGCAGCAACCCCCAGGACGTTGGGGGGTACTTC. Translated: CASSNPQDVGGYF. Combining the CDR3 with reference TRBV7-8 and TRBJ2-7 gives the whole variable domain GAGVSQSPRYKVAKRGQDVALRCDPISGHVSLFWYQQALGQGPEFLTYFQNEAQLDKSGLPSDRFFAERPEGSVSTLKIQRTQQEDSAVYLCASSNPQDVGGYFGPGTRLTVT.

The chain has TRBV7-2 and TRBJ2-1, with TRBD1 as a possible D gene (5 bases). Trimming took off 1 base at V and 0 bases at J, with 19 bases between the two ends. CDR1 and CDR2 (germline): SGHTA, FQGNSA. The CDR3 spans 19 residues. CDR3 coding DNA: TGTGCCAGCAGCTTAGTGGGGCAGGGCAGGCCGAGCTCCTACAATGAGCAGTTCTTC. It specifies CASSLVGQGRPSSYNEQFF.

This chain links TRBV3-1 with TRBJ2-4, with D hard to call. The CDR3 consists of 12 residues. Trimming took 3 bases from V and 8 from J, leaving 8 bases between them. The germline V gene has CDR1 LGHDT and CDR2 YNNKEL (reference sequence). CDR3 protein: CASSQGGDIQYF. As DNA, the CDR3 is TGTGCCAGCAGCCAGGGTGGGGACATTCAGTACTTC.

The CDR3 bases are TGCAGTGCTAGGAAGGGGACGGATACCTACAATGAGCAGTTCTTC. This sequence encodes CSARKGTDTYNEQFF. The chain is built from TRBV20-1 and TRBJ2-1, with D tentatively TRBD1 or TRBD2 (5 bases each). From germline, CDR1 is DFQATT and CDR2 SNEGSKA (reference sequence). V was pared by 3 bases and J by 2 bases, with 14 bases between. The CDR3 spans 15 residues.

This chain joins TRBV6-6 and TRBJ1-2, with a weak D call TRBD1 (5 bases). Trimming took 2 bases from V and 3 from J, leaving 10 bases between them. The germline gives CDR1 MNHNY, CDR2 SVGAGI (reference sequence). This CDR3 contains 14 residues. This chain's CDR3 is CASSYGGSHYGYTF. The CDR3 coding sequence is TGTGCCAGCAGTTACGGGGGGTCTCACTATGGCTACACCTTC.

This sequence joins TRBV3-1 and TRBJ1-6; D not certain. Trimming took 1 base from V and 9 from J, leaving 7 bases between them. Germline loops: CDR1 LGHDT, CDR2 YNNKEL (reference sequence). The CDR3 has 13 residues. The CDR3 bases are TGTGCCAGCAGCCAAGTAGGTGGTTCACCCCTCCACTTT. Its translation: CASSQVGGSPLHF.

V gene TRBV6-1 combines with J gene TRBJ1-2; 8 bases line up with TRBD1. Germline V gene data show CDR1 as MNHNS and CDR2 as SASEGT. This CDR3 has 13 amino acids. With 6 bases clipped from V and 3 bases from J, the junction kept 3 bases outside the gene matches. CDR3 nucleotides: TGTGCCAGCAGGACGGACAGGGACTATGGCTACACCTTC. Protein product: CASRTDRDYGYTF.

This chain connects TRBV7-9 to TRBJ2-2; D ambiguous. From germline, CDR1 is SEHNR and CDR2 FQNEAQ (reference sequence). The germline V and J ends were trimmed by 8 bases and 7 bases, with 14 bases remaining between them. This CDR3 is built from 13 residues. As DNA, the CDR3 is TGTGCCAGCGACATAGAGAGGAGCGGGGAGCTGTTTTTT. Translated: CASDIERSGELFF.

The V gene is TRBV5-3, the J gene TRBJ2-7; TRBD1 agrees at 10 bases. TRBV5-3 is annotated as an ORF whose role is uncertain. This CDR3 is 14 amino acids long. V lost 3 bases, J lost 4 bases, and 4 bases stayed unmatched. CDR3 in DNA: TGTGCCAGAAGCTCAGGGGACAGGGGATACGAGCAGTACTTC. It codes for CARSSGDRGYEQYF.

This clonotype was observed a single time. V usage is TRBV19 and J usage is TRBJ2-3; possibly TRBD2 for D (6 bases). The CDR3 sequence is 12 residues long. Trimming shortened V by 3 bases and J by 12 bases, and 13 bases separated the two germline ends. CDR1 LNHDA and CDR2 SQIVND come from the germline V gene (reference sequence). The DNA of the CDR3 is TGTGCCAGTAGTATCCAAGGAGGGCACCAGTATTTT. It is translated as CASSIQGGHQYF.

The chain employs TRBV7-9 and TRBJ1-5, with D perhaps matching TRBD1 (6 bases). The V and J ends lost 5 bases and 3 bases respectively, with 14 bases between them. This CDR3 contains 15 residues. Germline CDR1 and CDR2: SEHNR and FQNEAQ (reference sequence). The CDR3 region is CASSGWDTDNQPQHF. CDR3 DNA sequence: TGTGCCAGCAGCGGGTGGGACACCGACAATCAGCCCCAGCATTTT.

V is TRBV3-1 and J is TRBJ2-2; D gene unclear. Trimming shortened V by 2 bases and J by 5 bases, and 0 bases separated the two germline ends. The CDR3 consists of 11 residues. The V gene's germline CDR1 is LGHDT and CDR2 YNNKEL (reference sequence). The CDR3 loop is CASSQTGELFF. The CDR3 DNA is TGTGCCAGCAGCCAAACCGGGGAGCTGTTTTTT.

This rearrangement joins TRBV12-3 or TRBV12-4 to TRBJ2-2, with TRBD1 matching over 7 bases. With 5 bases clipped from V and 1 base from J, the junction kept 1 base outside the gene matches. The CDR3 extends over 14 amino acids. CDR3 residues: CASSGDRNTGELFF. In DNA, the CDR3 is TGTGCCAGCAGTGGGGACAGGAACACCGGGGAGCTGTTTTTT.

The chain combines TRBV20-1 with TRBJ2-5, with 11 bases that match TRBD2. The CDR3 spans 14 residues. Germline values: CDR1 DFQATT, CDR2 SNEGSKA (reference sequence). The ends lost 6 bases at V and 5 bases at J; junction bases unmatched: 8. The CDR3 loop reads CSAVAGGVGETQYF. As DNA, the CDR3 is TGCAGTGCGGTAGCGGGAGGGGTGGGGGAGACCCAGTACTTC.

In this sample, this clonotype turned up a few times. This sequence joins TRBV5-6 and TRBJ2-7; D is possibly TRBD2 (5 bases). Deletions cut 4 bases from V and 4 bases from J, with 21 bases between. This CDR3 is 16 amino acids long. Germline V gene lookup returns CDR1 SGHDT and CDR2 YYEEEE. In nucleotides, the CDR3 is TGTGCCAGCAGCCCCGGTGGCCTAGCAGAGACTTACGAGCAGTACTTC. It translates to CASSPGGLAETYEQYF.

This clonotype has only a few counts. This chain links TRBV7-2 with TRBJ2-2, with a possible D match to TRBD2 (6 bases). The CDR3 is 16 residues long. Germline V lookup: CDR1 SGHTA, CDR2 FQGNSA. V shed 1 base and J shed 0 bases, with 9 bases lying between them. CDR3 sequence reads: CASSLVGGANTGELFF. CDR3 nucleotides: TGTGCCAGCAGCTTAGTAGGCGGGGCGAACACCGGGGAGCTGTTTTTT.

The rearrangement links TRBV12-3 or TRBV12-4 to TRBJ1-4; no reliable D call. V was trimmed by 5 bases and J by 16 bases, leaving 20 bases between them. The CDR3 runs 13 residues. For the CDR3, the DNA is TGTGCCAGCAGTCCCAAGGAGGGCTCGCTCCAGTTTTTT. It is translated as CASSPKEGSLQFF.

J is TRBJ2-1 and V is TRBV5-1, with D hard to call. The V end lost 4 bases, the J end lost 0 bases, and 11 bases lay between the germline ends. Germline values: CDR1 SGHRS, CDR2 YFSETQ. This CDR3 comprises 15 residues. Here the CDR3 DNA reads TGCGCCAGCAGCCCGGACGTGAGCTCCTACAATGAGCAGTTCTTC. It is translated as CASSPDVSSYNEQFF.

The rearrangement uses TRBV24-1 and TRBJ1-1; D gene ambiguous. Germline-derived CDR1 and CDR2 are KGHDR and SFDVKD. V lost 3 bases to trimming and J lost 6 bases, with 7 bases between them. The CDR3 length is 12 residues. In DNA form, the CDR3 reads TGTGCCACCAGTGATGTAGGGTCTGAAGCTTTCTTT. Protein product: CATSDVGSEAFF.

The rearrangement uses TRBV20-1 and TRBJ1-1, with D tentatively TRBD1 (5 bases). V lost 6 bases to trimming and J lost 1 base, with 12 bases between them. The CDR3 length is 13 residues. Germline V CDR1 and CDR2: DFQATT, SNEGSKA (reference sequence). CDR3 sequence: CSAWDYGNTEAFF. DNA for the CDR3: TGCAGTGCCTGGGACTACGGGAACACTGAAGCTTTCTTT.

CDR3 region: CASSSYTGIPSYEQYF. CDR3 nucleotide sequence: TGTGCCAGCAGCTCCTATACAGGGATACCGTCCTACGAGCAGTACTTC. The chain uses TRBV7-2 and TRBJ2-7; D might be TRBD1 (6 bases). This CDR3 contains 16 residues. Between the trimmed V and J ends, which lost 4 bases and 1 base, there was a span of 17 bases. Germline-derived CDR1 and CDR2 are SGHTA and FQGNSA. The complete variable domain, with remaining parts taken from reference TRBV7-2 and TRBJ2-7, reads GAGVSQSPSNKVTEKGKDVELRCDPISGHTALYWYRQSLGQGLEFLIYFQGNSAPDKSGLPSDRFSAERTGGSVSTLTIQRTQQEDSAVYLCASSSYTGIPSYEQYFGPGTRLTVT.

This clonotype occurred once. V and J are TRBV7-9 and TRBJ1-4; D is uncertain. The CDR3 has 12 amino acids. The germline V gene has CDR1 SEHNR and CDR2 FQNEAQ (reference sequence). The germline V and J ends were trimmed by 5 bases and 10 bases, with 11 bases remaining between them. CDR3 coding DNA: TGTGCCAGCAGCCTCGACCCGTCAAAACTGTTTTTT. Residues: CASSLDPSKLFF.

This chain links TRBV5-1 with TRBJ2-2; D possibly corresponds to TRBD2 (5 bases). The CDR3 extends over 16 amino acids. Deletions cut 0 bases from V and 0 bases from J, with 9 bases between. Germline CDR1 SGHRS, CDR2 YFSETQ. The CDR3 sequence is CASSLAPGSNTGELFF. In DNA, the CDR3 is TGCGCCAGCAGCTTGGCTCCGGGGTCGAACACCGGGGAGCTGTTTTTT.

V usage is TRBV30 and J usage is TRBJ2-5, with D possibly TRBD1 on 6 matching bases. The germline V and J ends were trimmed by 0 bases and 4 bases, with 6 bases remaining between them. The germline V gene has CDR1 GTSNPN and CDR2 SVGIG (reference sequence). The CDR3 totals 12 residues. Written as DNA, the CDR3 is TGTGCCTGGAGTGTGGACAGAGAGACCCAGTACTTC. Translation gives CAWSVDRETQYF.

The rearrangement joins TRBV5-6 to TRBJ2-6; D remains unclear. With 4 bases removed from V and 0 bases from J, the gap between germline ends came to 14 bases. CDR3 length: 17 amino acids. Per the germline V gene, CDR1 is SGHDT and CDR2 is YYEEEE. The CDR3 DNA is TGTGCCAGCAGCCTACTAATGAGATTCTCTGGGGCCAACGTCCTGACTTTC. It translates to CASSLLMRFSGANVLTF.

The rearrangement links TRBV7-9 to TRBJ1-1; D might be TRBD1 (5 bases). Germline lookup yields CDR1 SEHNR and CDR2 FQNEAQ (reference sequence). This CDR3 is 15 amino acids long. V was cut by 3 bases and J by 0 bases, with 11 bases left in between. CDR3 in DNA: TGTGCCAGCAGCTTGACCGGGACCTTGAACACTGAAGCTTTCTTT. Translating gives CASSLTGTLNTEAFF.

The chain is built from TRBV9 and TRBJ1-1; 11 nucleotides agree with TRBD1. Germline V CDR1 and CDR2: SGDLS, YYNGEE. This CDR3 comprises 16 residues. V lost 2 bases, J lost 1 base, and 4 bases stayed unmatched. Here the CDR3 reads CASSVGQGAANTEAFF. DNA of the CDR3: TGTGCCAGCAGCGTCGGACAGGGGGCCGCGAACACTGAAGCTTTCTTT.

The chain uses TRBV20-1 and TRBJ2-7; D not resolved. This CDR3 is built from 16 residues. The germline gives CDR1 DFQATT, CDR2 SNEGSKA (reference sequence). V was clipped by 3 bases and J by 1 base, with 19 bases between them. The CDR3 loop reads CSARDPALLSSYEQYF. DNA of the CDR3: TGCAGTGCTAGGGATCCGGCCCTCCTGTCTTCCTACGAGCAGTACTTC.

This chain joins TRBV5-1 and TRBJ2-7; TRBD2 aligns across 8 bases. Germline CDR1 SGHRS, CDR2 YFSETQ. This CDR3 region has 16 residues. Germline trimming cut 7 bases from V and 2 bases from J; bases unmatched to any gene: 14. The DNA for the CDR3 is TGCGCCAGCGGTCTCCTCTACGGGGGGGCCACCTACGAGCAGTACTTC. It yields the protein CASGLLYGGATYEQYF.

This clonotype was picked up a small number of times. CDR3 sequence (DNA): TGTGCCTGGAGTGCAGGGGGCGGTCAGCCCCAGCATTTT. The encoded protein is CAWSAGGGQPQHF. This rearrangement joins TRBV30 to TRBJ1-5; 8 bases are a match to TRBD1. This CDR3 comprises 13 residues. Germline values: CDR1 GTSNPN, CDR2 SVGIG (reference sequence). The junction had 2 bases not matched to a gene; V was cut back by 1 base and J by 6 bases. Full variable domain (rest looked up from reference TRBV30 and TRBJ1-5): SQTIHQWPATLVQPVGSPLSLECTVEGTSNPNLYWYRQAAGRGLQLLFYSVGIGQISSEVPQNLSASRPQDRQFILSSKKLLLSDSGFYLCAWSAGGGQPQHFGDGTRLSIL.

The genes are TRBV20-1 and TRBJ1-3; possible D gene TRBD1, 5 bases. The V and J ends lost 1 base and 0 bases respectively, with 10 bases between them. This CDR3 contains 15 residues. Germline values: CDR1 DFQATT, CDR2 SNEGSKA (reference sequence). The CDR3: CSARVGGGSGNTIYF. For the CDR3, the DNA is TGCAGTGCTAGAGTTGGGGGAGGCTCTGGAAACACCATATATTTT.